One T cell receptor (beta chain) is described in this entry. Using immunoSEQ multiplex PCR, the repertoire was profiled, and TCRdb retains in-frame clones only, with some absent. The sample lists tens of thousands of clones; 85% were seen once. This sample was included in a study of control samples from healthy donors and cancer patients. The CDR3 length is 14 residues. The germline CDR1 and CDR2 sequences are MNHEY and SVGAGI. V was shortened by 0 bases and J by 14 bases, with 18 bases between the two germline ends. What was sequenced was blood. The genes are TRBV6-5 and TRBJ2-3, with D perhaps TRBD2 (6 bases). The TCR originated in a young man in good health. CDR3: CASSYSPWGESRYF. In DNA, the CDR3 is TGTGCCAGCAGTTACTCCCCGTGGGGGGAGTCGAGGTATTTT.